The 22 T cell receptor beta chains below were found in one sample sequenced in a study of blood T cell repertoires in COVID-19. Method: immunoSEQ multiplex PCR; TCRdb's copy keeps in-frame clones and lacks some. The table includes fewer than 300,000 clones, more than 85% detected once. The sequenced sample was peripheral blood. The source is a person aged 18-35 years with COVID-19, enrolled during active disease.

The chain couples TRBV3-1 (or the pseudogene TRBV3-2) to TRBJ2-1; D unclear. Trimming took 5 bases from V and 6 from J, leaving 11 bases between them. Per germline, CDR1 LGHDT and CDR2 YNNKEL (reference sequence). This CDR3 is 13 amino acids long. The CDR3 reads CASSFELLNEQFF. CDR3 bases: TGTGCCAGCAGCTTTGAACTCCTCAATGAGCAGTTCTTC.

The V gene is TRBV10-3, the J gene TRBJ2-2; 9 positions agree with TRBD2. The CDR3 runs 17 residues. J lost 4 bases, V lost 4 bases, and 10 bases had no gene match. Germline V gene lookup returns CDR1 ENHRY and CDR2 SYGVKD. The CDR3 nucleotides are TGTGCCATCAGTGGAACGGGCCAGCGGGAGGTCACCGGGGAGCTGTTTTTT. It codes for CAISGTGQREVTGELFF.

The CDR3 loop is CASSQGLLWGDYGYTF. In DNA form, the CDR3 reads TGTGCCAGCAGCCAGGGGCTATTATGGGGCGACTATGGCTACACCTTC. J is TRBJ1-2 and V is TRBV4-2; D might be TRBD1 (5 bases). Per the germline V gene, CDR1 is LGHNA and CDR2 is YNFKEQ. CDR3 length: 16 residues. V shed 3 bases and J shed 3 bases, with 17 bases lying between them.

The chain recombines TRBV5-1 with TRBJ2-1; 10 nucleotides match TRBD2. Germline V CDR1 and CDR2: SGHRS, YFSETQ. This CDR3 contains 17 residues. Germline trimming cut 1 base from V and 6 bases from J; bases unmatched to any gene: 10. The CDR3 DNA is TGCGCCAGCAGCTTGTATCCGGGGACTAGCGTTCTCAATGAGCAGTTCTTC. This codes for CASSLYPGTSVLNEQFF.

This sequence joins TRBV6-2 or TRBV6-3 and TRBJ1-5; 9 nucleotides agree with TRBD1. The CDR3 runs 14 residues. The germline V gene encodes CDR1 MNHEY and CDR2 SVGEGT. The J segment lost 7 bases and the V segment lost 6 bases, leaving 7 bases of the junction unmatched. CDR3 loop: CASSPGQGRQPQHF. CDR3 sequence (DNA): TGTGCCAGCAGCCCGGGACAGGGCCGCCAGCCCCAGCATTTT.

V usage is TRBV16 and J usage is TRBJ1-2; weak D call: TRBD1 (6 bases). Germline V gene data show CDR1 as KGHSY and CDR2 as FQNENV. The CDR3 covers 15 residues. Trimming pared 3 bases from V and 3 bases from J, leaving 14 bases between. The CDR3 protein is CASSQTGFTDYGYTF. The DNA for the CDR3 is TGTGCCAGCAGCCAGACAGGTTTCACGGACTATGGCTACACCTTC. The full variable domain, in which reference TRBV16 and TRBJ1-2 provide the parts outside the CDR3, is GEEVAQTPKHLVRGEGQKAKLYCAPIKGHSYVFWYQQVLKNEFKFLISFQNENVFDETGMPKERFSAKCLPNSPCSLEIQATKLEDSAVYFCASSQTGFTDYGYTFGSGTRLTVV.

CDR3 sequence: CASSRALGGTDTQYF. The CDR3 DNA follows: TGTGCCAGCAGCCGGGCCCTGGGCGGGACAGATACGCAGTATTTT. This chain uses TRBV5-5 with TRBJ2-3; D is perhaps TRBD2 (5 bases). The CDR3 has 15 amino acids. The V end lost 4 bases, the J end lost 3 bases, and 15 bases lay between the germline ends. The germline CDR1 and CDR2 sequences are SGHKS and YYEKEE (reference sequence).

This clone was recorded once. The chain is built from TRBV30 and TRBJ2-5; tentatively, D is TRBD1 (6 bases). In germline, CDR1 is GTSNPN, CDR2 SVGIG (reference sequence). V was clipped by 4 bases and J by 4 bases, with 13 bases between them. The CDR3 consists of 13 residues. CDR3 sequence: CAWIPDSRETQYF. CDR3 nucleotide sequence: TGTGCCTGGATCCCGGACAGCCGAGAGACCCAGTACTTC.

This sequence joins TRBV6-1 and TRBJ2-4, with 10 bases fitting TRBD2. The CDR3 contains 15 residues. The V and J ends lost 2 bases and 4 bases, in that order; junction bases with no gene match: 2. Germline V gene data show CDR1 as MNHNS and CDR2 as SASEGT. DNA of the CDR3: TGTGCCAGCAGTGAAACTAGCGGGGATAAAAACATTCAGTACTTC. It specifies CASSETSGDKNIQYF.

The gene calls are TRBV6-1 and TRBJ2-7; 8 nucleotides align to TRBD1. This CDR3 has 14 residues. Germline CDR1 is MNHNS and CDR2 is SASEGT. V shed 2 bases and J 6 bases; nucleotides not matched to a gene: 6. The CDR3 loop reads CASSERQGAIEQYF. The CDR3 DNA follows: TGTGCCAGCAGTGAAAGGCAGGGGGCCATCGAGCAGTACTTC.

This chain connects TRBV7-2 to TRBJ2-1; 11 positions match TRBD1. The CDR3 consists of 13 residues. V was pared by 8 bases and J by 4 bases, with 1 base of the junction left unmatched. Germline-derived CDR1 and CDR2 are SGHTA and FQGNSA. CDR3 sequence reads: CASGTGGYNEQFF. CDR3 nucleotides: TGTGCCAGCGGGACAGGGGGTTACAATGAGCAGTTCTTC. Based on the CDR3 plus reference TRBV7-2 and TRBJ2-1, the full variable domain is GAGVSQSPSNKVTEKGKDVELRCDPISGHTALYWYRQSLGQGLEFLIYFQGNSAPDKSGLPSDRFSAERTGGSVSTLTIQRTQQEDSAVYLCASGTGGYNEQFFGPGTRLTVL.

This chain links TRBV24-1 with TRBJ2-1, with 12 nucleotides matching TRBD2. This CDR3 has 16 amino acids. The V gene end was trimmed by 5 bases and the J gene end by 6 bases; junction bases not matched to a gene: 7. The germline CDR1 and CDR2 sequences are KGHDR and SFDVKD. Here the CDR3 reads CATSGLAGGYGNEQFF. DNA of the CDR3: TGTGCCACCAGTGGTCTAGCGGGAGGGTATGGCAATGAGCAGTTCTTC.

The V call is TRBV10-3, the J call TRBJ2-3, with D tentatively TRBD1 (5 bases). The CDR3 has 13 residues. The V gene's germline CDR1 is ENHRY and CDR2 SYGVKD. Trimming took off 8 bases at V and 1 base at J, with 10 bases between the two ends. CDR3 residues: CAIGAGGTDTQYF. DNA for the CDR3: TGTGCCATCGGGGCAGGTGGCACAGATACGCAGTATTTT.

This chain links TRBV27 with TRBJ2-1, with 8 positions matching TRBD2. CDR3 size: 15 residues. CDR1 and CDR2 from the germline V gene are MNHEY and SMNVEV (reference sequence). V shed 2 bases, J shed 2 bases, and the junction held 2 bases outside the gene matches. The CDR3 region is CASSLGGGPYNEQFF. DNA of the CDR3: TGTGCCAGCAGTTTAGGCGGGGGGCCCTACAATGAGCAGTTCTTC.

Here the CDR3 reads CASSSDYLGGTGELFF. The CDR3 DNA reads as TGTGCCAGCAGCTCCGATTATCTGGGGGGGACCGGGGAGCTGTTTTTT. The V and J genes are TRBV7-6 and TRBJ2-2; 7 bases align to TRBD2. The CDR3 loop spans 16 amino acids. V lost 4 bases to trimming and J lost 5 bases; unmatched junction nucleotides: 10. Germline V gives CDR1 SGHVS, CDR2 FNYEAQ.

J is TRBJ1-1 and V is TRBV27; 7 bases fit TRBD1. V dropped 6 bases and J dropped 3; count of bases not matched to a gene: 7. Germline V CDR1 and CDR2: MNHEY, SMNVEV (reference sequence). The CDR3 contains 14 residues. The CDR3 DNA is TGTGCCAGCAGACCGGGACAGCCGTACACTGAAGCTTTCTTT. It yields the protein CASRPGQPYTEAFF.

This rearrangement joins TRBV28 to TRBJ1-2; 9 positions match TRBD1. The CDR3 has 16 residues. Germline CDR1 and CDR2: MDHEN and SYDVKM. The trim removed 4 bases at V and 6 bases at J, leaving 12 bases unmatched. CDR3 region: CASSSGEKQGAHGYTF. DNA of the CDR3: TGTGCCAGCAGTTCGGGGGAAAAACAGGGGGCGCATGGCTACACCTTC.

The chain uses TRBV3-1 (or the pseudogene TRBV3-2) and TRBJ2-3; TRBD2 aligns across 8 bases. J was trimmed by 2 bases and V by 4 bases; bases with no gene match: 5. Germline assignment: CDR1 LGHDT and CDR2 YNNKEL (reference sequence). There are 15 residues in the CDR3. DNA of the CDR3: TGTGCCAGCAGCCCAGCGGGGGACTCCACAGATACGCAGTATTTT. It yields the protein CASSPAGDSTDTQYF.

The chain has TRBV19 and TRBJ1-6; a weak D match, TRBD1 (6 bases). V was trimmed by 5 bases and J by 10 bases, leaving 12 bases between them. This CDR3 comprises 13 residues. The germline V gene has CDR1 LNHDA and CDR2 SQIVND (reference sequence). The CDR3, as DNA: TGTGCCAGTAGTTTGTGGGGGACATCACCCCTCCACTTT. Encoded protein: CASSLWGTSPLHF.

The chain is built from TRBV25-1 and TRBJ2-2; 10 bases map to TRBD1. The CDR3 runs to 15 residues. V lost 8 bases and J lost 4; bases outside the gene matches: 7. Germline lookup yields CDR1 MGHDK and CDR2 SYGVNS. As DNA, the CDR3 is TGTGCCAGCGGTGGGACAGGGGAGGTCACCGGGGAGCTGTTTTTT. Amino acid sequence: CASGGTGEVTGELFF.

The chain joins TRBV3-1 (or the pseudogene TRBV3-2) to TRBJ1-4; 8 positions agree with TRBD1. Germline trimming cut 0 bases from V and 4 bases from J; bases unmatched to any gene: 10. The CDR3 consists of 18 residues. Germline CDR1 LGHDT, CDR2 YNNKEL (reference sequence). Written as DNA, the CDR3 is TGTGCCAGCAGCCAAGACATGCCAGGGGGCGTGAATAATGAAAAACTGTTTTTT. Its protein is CASSQDMPGGVNNEKLFF.

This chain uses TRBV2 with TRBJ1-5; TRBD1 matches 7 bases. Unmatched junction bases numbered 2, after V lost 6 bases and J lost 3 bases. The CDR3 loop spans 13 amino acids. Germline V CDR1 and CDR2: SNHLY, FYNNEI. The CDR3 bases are TGTGCCAGCAGGGGACAGCTCAATCAGCCCCAGCATTTT. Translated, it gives CASRGQLNQPQHF.